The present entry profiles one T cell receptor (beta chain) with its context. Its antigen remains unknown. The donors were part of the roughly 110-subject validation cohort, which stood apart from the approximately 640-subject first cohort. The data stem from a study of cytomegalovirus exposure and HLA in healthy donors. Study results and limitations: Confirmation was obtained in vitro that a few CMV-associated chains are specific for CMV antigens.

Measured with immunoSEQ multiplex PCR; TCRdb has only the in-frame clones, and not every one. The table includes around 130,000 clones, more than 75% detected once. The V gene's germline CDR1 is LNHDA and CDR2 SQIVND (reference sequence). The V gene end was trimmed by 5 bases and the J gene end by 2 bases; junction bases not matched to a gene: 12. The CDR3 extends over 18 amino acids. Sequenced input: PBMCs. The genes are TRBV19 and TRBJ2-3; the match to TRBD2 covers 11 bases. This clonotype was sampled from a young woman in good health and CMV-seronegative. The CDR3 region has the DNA TGTGCCAGTAGTGCTAGCGGGGGGCCTCCCAAACACACAGATACGCAGTATTTT. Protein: CASSASGGPPKHTDTQYF.